The 21 T cell receptor beta chains below all came from one sample that was sequenced in a study of T cell responses to AZD1222 COVID-19 vaccine (dated by TCRdb to the early 2020s). What this sample's time point label stands for: about 28 days (+/-7) after the second vaccine dose. Per the publication, the treatment or condition label means: meningococcal conjugate vaccine given as trial control. The library was obtained by the immunoSEQ multiplex PCR assay. Sourced from immuneACCESS, this table was stored by TCRdb with only in-frame sequences that have V and J called. A share of the clones is absent; for the studies checked, an unresolved V gene accounts for under half, and the remainder has no known explanation. This sample is represented by fewer than 200,000 clones; about 92% of them were singletons. The ten largest clones capture 3.5% to 4% of the sample. The specimen was peripheral blood, collected 28 days after the second dose of the MenACWY control vaccine. These receptors were taken from an adult who received the MenACWY meningococcal vaccine as a control.

The genes are TRBV3-1 (or the pseudogene TRBV3-2) and TRBJ2-7, with no clear D. The germline V and J ends were trimmed by 0 bases and 7 bases, with 7 bases remaining between them. Germline lookup yields CDR1 LGHDT and CDR2 YNNKEL (reference sequence). This CDR3 region has 12 residues. Written as DNA, the CDR3 is TGTGCCAGCAGCCAAGATGCCTTTGAGCAGTACTTC. Translation gives CASSQDAFEQYF.

The V gene is TRBV5-1, the J gene TRBJ2-1, with D uncertain. Deletions cut 0 bases from V and 3 bases from J, with 10 bases between. From germline, CDR1 is SGHRS and CDR2 YFSETQ. The length of the CDR3 is 15 residues. DNA for the CDR3: TGCGCCAGCAGCTTGGCCGGCGACGGCTACAATGAGCAGTTCTTC. This gives the protein CASSLAGDGYNEQFF.

The chain couples TRBV28 to TRBJ1-4, with no clear D. The CDR3 sequence is 15 residues long. Trimming removed 2 bases at V and 0 bases at J, with 7 bases between. Germline V gene sequence: CDR1 MDHEN, CDR2 SYDVKM. CDR3 bases: TGTGCCAGCAGTTTAGGTGGGGCAACTAATGAAAAACTGTTTTTT. Protein sequence: CASSLGGATNEKLFF.

The V gene is TRBV5-1, the J gene TRBJ2-7; 9 bases agree with TRBD2. The junction had 5 bases not matched to a gene; V was cut back by 4 bases and J by 0 bases. CDR3 length: 15 residues. The V gene's germline CDR1 is SGHRS and CDR2 YFSETQ. The CDR3 spells CASSPSGGSSYEQYF. For the CDR3, the DNA is TGCGCCAGCAGCCCAAGCGGGGGGAGCTCCTACGAGCAGTACTTC.

The rearrangement links TRBV11-1 to TRBJ2-2, with no clear D. CDR3 length: 12 residues. Germline-derived CDR1 and CDR2 are SGHAT and FQDESV (reference sequence). The ends were cut back, 3 bases at V and 7 bases at J, with 6 bases in the middle. The CDR3 loop is CASSLRRGELFF. In DNA form, the CDR3 reads TGTGCCAGCAGCTTGCGTCGCGGGGAGCTGTTTTTT.

The chain has TRBV9 and TRBJ2-1; tentative D call: TRBD1 (6 bases). V was clipped by 5 bases and J by 3 bases, with 15 bases between them. CDR3 size: 15 residues. Germline loops: CDR1 SGDLS, CDR2 YYNGEE. The CDR3 DNA follows: TGTGCCAGCAGGGCCCCCGGGGACAACTACAATGAGCAGTTCTTC. Amino acids: CASRAPGDNYNEQFF.

The chain couples TRBV13 to TRBJ2-7; D is ambiguous. V lost 5 bases and J 1 base, leaving 9 bases between the germline ends. The CDR3 loop spans 13 amino acids. The germline V gene has CDR1 PRHDT and CDR2 FYEKMQ (reference sequence). CDR3 nucleotide sequence: TGTGCCAGCAGCCCGGGTCTTTCCTACGAGCAGTACTTC. Protein sequence: CASSPGLSYEQYF.

V and J are TRBV11-3 and TRBJ2-1; D ambiguous. V was cut by 2 bases and J by 0 bases, with 8 bases left in between. The CDR3 spans 15 residues. Germline CDR1 is SGHNT and CDR2 is YENEEA. This CDR3 is CASSLRRSSYNEQFF. The CDR3 nucleotides read TGTGCCAGCAGCTTAAGGCGGAGCTCCTACAATGAGCAGTTCTTC.

This clone was detected once. CDR3 protein: CASSPLQEQFTEAFF. Written as DNA, the CDR3 is TGTGCCAGCTCACCACTCCAGGAACAGTTCACTGAAGCTTTCTTT. This chain connects TRBV18 to TRBJ1-1, with no clear D. From germline, CDR1 is KGHSH and CDR2 LQKENI. The CDR3 sequence is 15 residues long. V was cut by 1 base and J by 4 bases, with 13 bases left in between. Using reference TRBV18 and TRBJ1-1 for the parts outside the CDR3, the full variable domain is NAGVMQNPRHLVRRRGQEARLRCSPMKGHSHVYWYRQLPEEGLKFMVYLQKENIIDESGMPKERFSAEFPKEGPSILRIQQVVRGDSAAYFCASSPLQEQFTEAFFGQGTRLTVV.

The J gene is TRBJ2-7, the V gene TRBV24-1, with D perhaps TRBD1 (6 bases). Germline V CDR1 and CDR2: KGHDR, SFDVKD. The V and J ends lost 2 bases and 8 bases respectively, with 18 bases between them. This CDR3 is 15 amino acids long. The CDR3 nucleotides are TGTGCCACCAGTGATTCCGGGACACACGTCCAGCAGCAGTACTTC. It is translated as CATSDSGTHVQQQYF.

This clone showed up just a few times. CDR3 in DNA: TGTGCCATCAGGGACAGAGATAACACTGAAGCTTTCTTT. Protein: CAIRDRDNTEAFF. The rearrangement joins TRBV10-3 to TRBJ1-1, with a possible D match to TRBD1 (6 bases). V lost 6 bases, J lost 2 bases, and 10 bases lay in between. The CDR3 length is 13 residues. Germline loops: CDR1 ENHRY, CDR2 SYGVKD.

The J gene is TRBJ2-7, the V gene TRBV4-2; 15 bases are shared with TRBD2. Trimming cost V 3 bases and J 5 bases; bases outside gene matches: 17. Germline V gene data show CDR1 as LGHNA and CDR2 as YNFKEQ. The CDR3 sequence is 20 residues long. CDR3 protein: CASSHLPSGTSGGIGDEQYF. The CDR3 DNA follows: TGTGCCAGCAGCCATCTTCCTTCCGGGACTAGCGGGGGGATAGGGGACGAGCAGTACTTC.

The chain is built from TRBV29-1 and TRBJ1-2; weak D call: TRBD1 (5 bases). V lost 6 bases and J lost 4, with 24 bases in between. The length of the CDR3 is 16 residues. The germline V gene encodes CDR1 SQVTM and CDR2 ANQGSEA. The CDR3 nucleotides read TGCAGCGTGAGCCGGGACTCCGGCCCGGAGCTCTATGGCTACACCTTC. The encoded protein is CSVSRDSGPELYGYTF.

The chain combines TRBV19 with TRBJ1-2; D is uncertain. This CDR3 region has 14 residues. Germline CDR1 LNHDA, CDR2 SQIVND (reference sequence). V was clipped by 7 bases and J by 0 bases, with 12 bases between them. For the CDR3, the DNA is TGTGCCAGTACCCCATCCGCCTCTAACTATGGCTACACCTTC. Residues: CASTPSASNYGYTF.

The chain combines TRBV27 with TRBJ1-2, with 7 bases aligning to TRBD1. The J segment lost 6 bases and the V segment lost 2 bases, leaving 6 bases of the junction unmatched. The CDR3 runs 14 residues. Germline V gives CDR1 MNHEY, CDR2 SMNVEV (reference sequence). The CDR3 sequence: CASSLRGGANGYTF. CDR3 DNA sequence: TGTGCCAGCAGTTTAAGAGGGGGCGCGAATGGCTACACCTTC.

The V gene is TRBV5-1, the J gene TRBJ1-1; D is uncertain. The germline V gene has CDR1 SGHRS and CDR2 YFSETQ. V lost 7 bases to trimming and J lost 1 base, with 17 bases between them. The CDR3 is made up of 15 amino acids. The CDR3 DNA is TGCGCCAGCTTTCTAGGCGGCAGTCCGAACACTGAAGCTTTCTTT. Residues: CASFLGGSPNTEAFF.

A remark on this clone: Other nucleotide sequences from this sample produce the same CDR3. The chain employs TRBV7-9 and TRBJ1-1; D is unclear. Trimming took off 0 bases at V and 0 bases at J, with 2 bases between the two ends. The CDR3 length is 13 residues. The V gene's germline CDR1 is SEHNR and CDR2 FQNEAQ (reference sequence). The CDR3 region is CASSLALNTEAFF. In DNA form, the CDR3 reads TGTGCCAGCAGCTTAGCGTTGAACACTGAAGCTTTCTTT.

V and J are TRBV5-1 and TRBJ2-5, with D perhaps matching TRBD2 (6 bases). Trimming stripped 4 bases from V and 2 bases from J, with 18 bases between. The CDR3 loop spans 16 amino acids. The germline V gene has CDR1 SGHRS and CDR2 YFSETQ. The CDR3 reads CASSGGLGTLQETQYF. CDR3 bases: TGCGCCAGCAGCGGGGGACTGGGGACCCTACAAGAGACCCAGTACTTC.

The V call is TRBV6-5, the J call TRBJ2-2; D call uncertain. This CDR3 spans 12 amino acids. CDR1 is MNHEY and CDR2 is SVGAGI in the germline V gene. Trimming took off 8 bases at V and 3 bases at J, with 7 bases between the two ends. CDR3 protein: CASGQYTGELFF. The CDR3 DNA follows: TGTGCCAGCGGCCAGTACACCGGGGAGCTGTTTTTT.

This clone was recorded only once. The chain joins TRBV5-1 to TRBJ1-1, with D maybe TRBD1 (6 bases). CDR1 is SGHRS, CDR2 YFSETQ, per germline. This CDR3 is built from 13 residues. V lost 0 bases and J lost 10, with 13 bases in between. This chain's CDR3 is CASSLEQGVGAFF. CDR3 bases: TGCGCCAGCAGCTTGGAACAGGGAGTTGGAGCTTTCTTT.

To note about this clone: Other nucleotide sequences from this sample produce the same CDR3. The V call is TRBV7-3, the J call TRBJ2-1; 9 bases map to TRBD2. The V and J ends lost 6 bases and 2 bases, in that order; junction bases with no gene match: 5. The CDR3 runs to 15 residues. CDR1 is SGHTA, CDR2 FQGTGA, per germline. CDR3 loop: CASSRAGGAYNEQFF. The CDR3, as DNA: TGTGCCAGCAGTCGAGCGGGAGGTGCCTACAATGAGCAGTTCTTC.